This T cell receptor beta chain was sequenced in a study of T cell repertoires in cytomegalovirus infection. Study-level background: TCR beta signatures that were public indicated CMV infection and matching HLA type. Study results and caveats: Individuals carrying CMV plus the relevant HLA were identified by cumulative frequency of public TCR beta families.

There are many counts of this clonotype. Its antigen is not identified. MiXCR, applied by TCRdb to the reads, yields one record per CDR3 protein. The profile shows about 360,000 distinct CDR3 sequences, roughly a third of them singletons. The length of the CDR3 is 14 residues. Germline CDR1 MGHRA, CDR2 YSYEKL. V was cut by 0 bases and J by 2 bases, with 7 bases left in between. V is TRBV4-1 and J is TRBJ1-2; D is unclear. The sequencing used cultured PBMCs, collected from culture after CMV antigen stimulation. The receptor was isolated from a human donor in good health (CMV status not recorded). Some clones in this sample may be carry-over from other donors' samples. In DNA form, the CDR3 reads TGCGCCAGCAGCCAAGAGGTACAGAACTATGGCTACACCTTC. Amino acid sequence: CASSQEVQNYGYTF.